The table lists the clone carrying this T cell receptor (beta chain) with a count of one. The sample belongs to a study of blood T cell repertoires in COVID-19. Method: immunoSEQ multiplex PCR; TCRdb's copy keeps in-frame clones and lacks some. This sample carries 99,000 or so clones, around 87% of them seen once, and the ten largest clones take over 12%. From germline, CDR1 is MNHEY and CDR2 SMNVEV (reference sequence). This CDR3 spans 17 amino acids. The V and J ends lost 5 bases and 9 bases, in that order; junction bases with no gene match: 11. The TCR comes from a middle-aged man with acute or convalescent COVID-19. The rearrangement links TRBV27 to TRBJ2-1; 15 bases are a match to TRBD2. Sequences were obtained from peripheral blood. The CDR3 region is CASSLPGLAGGSGEQFF. CDR3 DNA: TGTGCCAGCAGTCTCCCAGGACTAGCGGGAGGGAGCGGTGAGCAGTTCTTC.